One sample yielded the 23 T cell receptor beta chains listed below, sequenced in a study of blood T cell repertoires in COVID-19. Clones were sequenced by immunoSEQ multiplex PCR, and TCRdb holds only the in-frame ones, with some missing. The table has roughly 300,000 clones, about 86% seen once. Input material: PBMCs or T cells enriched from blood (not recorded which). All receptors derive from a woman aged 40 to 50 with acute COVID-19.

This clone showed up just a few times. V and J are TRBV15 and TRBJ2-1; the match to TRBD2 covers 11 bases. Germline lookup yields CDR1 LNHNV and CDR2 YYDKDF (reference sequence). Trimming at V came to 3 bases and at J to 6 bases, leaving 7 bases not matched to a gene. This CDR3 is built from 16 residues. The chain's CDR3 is CATSSISGGAINEQFF. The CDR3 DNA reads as TGTGCCACCAGCAGCATTAGCGGGGGGGCTATCAATGAGCAGTTCTTC.

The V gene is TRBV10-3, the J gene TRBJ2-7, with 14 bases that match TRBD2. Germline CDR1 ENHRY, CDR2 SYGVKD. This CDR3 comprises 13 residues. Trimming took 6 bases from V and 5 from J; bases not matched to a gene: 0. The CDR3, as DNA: TGTGCCATCAGGGGACTAGCGGGAGACGAGCAGTACTTC. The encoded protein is CAIRGLAGDEQYF.

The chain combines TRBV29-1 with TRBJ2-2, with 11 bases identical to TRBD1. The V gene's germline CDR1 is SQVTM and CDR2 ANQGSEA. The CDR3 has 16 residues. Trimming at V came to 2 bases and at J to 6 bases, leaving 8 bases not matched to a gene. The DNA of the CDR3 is TGCAGCGTTGAAAAACGGGACAGGGGGGTTCCCGGGGAGCTGTTTTTT. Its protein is CSVEKRDRGVPGELFF.

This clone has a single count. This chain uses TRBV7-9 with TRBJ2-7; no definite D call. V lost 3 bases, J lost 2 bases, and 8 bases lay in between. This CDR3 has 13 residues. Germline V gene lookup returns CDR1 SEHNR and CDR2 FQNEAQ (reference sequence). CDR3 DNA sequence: TGTGCCAGCAGCTTTACAGTTACCTACGAGCAGTACTTC. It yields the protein CASSFTVTYEQYF.

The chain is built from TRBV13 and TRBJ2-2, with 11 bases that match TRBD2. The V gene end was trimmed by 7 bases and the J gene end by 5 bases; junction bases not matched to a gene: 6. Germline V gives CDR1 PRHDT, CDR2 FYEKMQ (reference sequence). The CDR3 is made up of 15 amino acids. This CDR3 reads CASTPRLAGTGELFF. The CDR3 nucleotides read TGTGCCAGCACCCCGAGACTAGCGGGAACCGGGGAGCTGTTTTTT.

The CDR3 DNA is TGTGCCAGCAGCCAACGCAAGACCTCTAGCGGGAGCGTGCAGTTCTTC. Translated: CASSQRKTSSGSVQFF. The chain recombines TRBV3-1 (or the pseudogene TRBV3-2) with TRBJ2-1, with TRBD2 matching over 10 bases. CDR3 size: 16 residues. Trimming at V came to 2 bases and at J to 12 bases, leaving 13 bases not matched to a gene. Germline CDR1 is LGHDT and CDR2 is YNNKEL (reference sequence).

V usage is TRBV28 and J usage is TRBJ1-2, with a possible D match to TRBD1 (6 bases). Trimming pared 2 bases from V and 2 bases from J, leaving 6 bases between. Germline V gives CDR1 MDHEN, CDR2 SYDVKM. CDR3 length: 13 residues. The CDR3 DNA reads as TGTGCCAGCAGTTTACAGGGGAACTATGGCTACACCTTC. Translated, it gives CASSLQGNYGYTF.

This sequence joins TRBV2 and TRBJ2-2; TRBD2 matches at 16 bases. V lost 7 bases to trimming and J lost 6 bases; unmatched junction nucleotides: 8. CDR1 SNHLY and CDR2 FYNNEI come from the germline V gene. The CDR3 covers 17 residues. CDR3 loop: CASKSGLAGGPSGELFF. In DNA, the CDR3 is TGTGCCAGCAAATCGGGACTAGCGGGGGGGCCTTCCGGGGAGCTGTTTTTT.

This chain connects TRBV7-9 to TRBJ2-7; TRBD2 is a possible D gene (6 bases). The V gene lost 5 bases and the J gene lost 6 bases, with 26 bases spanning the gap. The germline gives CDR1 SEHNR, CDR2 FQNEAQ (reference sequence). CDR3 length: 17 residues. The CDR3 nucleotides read TGTGCCAGCAGCGATAGAATGACTAGTAGCGGTCCTTTCGAGCAGTACTTC. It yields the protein CASSDRMTSSGPFEQYF.

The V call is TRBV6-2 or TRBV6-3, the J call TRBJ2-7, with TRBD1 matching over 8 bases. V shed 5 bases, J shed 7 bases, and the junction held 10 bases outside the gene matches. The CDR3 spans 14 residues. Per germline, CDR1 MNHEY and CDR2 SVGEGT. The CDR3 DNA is TGTGCCAGCAGTCGACAGGGGTCCTTACGGGAGCAGTACTTC. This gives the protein CASSRQGSLREQYF.

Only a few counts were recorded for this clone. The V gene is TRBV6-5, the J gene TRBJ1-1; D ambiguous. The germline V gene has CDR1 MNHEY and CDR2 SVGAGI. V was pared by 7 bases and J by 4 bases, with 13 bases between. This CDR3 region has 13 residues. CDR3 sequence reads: CASIRVFGTEAFF. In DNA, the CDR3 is TGTGCCAGCATTCGGGTTTTCGGCACTGAAGCTTTCTTT.

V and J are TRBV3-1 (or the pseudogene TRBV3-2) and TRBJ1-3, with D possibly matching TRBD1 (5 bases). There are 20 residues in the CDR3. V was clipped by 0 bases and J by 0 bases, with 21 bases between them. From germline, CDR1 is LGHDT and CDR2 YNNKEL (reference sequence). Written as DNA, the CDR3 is TGTGCCAGCAGCCAAGATCGACCCCCGGGGCGGGGAAACTCTGGAAACACCATATATTTT. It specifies CASSQDRPPGRGNSGNTIYF.

CDR3 loop: CSVASGSPLHF. The CDR3, as DNA: TGCAGTGTCGCGTCGGGTTCACCCCTCCACTTT. V gene TRBV20-1 combines with J gene TRBJ1-6; the D is unclear. Germline loops: CDR1 DFQATT, CDR2 SNEGSKA (reference sequence). Between the trimmed V and J ends, which lost 7 bases and 9 bases, there was a span of 10 bases. The length of the CDR3 is 11 residues.

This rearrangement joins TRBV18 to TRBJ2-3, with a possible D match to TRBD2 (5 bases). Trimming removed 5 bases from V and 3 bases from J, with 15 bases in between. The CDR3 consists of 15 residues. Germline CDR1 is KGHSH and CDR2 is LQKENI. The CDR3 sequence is CASSVAQRGTDTQYF. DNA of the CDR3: TGTGCCAGCTCAGTAGCGCAAAGAGGGACAGATACGCAGTATTTT.

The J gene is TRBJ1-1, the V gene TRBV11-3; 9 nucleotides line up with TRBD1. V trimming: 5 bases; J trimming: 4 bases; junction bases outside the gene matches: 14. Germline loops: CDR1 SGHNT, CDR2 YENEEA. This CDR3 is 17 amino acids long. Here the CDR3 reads CASSLGQGSLGGTEAFF. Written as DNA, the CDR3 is TGTGCCAGCAGCCTTGGACAGGGGTCTCTGGGAGGCACTGAAGCTTTCTTT.

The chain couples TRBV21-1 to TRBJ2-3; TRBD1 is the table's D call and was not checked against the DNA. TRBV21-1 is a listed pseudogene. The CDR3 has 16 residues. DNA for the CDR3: TGTGCCAGCAGCAAGTTTGACAGTTTTTCCTTAGATACGCAGTATTTT. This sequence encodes CASSKFDSFSLDTQYF.

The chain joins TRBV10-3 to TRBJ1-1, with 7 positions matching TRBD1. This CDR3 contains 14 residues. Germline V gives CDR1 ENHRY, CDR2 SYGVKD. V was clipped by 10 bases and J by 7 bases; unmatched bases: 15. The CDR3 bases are TGTGCCAATCCCCGGGACAGCAGGGGTGGTGAAGCTTTCTTT. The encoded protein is CANPRDSRGGEAFF.

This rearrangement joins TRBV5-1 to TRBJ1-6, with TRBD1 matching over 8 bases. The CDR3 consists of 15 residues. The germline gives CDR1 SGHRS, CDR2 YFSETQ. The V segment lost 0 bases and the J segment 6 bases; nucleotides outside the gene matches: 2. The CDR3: CASSLGRGRNSPLHF. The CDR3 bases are TGCGCCAGCAGCTTGGGCAGGGGGCGTAATTCACCCCTCCACTTT.

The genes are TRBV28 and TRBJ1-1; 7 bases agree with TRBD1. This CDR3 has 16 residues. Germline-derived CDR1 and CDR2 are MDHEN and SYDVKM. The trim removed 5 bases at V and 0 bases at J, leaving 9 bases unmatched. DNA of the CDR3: TGTGCCAGCAGTCAACCAGGGACAGCCATGAACACTGAAGCTTTCTTT. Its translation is CASSQPGTAMNTEAFF. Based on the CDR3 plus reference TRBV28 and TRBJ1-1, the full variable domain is DVKVTQSSRYLVKRTGEKVFLECVQDMDHENMFWYRQDPGLGLRLIYFSYDVKMKEKGDIPEGYSVSREKKERFSLILESASTNQTSMYLCASSQPGTAMNTEAFFGQGTRLTVV.

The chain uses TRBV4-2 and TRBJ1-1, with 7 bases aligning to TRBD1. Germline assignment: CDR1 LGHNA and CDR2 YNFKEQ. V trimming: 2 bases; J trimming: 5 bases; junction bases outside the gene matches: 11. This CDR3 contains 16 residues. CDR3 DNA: TGTGCCAGCAGCCAAAACCTGGCAGGGGGTCGGACTGAAGCTTTCTTT. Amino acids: CASSQNLAGGRTEAFF.

In nucleotides, the CDR3 is TGTGCCGGGCACTTTCAGGGGTACACTGAAGCTTTCTTT. It encodes CAGHFQGYTEAFF. The chain carries TRBV6-5 and TRBJ1-1; TRBD1 might be the D (6 bases). Looked up from germline, CDR1 is MNHEY and CDR2 is SVGAGI. CDR3 size: 13 residues. The V and J ends lost 11 bases and 3 bases respectively, with 16 bases between them.

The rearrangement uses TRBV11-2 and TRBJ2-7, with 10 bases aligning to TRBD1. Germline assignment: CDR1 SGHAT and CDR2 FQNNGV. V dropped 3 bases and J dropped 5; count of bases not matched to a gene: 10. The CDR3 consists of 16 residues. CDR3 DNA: TGTGCCAGCAGCTTCGGACAGGGGGTCTTGGGGGACGAGCAGTACTTC. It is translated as CASSFGQGVLGDEQYF.

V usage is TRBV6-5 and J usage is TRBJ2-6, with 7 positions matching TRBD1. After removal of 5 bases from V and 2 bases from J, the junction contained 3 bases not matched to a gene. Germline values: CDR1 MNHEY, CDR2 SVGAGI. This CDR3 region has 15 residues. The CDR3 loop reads CASSPTGAGANVLTF. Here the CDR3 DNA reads TGTGCCAGCAGTCCAACAGGGGCTGGGGCCAACGTCCTGACTTTC.